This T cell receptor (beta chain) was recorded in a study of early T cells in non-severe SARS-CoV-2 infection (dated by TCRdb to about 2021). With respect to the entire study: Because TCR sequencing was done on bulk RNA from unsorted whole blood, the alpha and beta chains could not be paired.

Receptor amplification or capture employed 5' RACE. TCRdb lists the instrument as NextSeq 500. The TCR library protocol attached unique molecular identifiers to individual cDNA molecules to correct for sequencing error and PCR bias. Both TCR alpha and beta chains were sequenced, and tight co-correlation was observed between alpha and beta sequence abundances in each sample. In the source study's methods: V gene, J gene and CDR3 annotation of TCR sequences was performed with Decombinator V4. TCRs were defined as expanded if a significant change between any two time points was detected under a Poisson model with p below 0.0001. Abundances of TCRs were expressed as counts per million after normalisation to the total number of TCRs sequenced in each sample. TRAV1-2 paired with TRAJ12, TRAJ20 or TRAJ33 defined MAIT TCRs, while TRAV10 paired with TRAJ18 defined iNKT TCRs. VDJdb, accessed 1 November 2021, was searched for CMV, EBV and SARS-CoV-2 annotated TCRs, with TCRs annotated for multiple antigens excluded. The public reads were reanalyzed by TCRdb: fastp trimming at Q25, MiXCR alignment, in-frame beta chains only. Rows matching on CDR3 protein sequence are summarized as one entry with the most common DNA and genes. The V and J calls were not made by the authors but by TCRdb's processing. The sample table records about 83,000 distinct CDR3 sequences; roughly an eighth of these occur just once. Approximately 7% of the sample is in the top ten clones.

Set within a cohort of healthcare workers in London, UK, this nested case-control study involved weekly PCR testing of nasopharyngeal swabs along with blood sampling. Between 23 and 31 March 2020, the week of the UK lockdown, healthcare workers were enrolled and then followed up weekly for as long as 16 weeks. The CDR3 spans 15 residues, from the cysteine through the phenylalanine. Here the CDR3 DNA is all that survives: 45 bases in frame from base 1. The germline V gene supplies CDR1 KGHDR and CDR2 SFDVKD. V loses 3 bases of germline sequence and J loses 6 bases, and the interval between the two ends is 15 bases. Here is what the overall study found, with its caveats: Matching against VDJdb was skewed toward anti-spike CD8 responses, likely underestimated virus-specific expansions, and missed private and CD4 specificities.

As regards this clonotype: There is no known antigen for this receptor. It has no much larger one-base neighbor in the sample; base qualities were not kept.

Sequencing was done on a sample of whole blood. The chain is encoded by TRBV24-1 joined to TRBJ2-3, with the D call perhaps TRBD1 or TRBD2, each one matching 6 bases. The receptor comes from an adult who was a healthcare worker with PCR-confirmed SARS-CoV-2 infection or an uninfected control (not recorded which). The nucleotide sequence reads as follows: TGTGCCACCAGTGATCAAAGGGGGACTCAGGATACGCAGTATTTT. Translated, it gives CATSDQRGTQDTQYF.